These T cell receptor beta chains were read from a single sample in a study of T-cell memory formation after mild COVID-19. TCRdb itself ran the 5' RACE reads through MiXCR, one entry per CDR3 protein. The repertoire holds under 300,000 distinct CDR3 sequences, 8% to 9.5% seen once, with 20% to 25% in the top ten. The sequenced sample was PBMCs or a T cell subset sorted from them (not recorded which). The receptors come from a man younger than 30 who had mild COVID-19 (a few samples of this study predate the infection). Cell type and time point are not known. Both conserved end residues are part of each CDR3. Fields, in order: J gene, V gene, clone size, D gene, CDR3 protein, CDR3 DNA. D genes are given only for firm matches. Rows give clone size only sometimes, using once, few, many, or a class for an expanded clone.

>TRBJ2-3|TRBV6-1|NA|NA
CASSEEPGRYF
TGTGCCAGCAGCGAAGAGCCAGGGCGGTATTTT
>TRBJ2-3|TRBV7-2|NA|NA
CASSLALESSTDTQYF
TGTGCCAGCAGCTTAGCTCTAGAGTCTAGCACAGATACGCAGTATTTT
>TRBJ2-7|TRBV4-1|NA|TRBD1
CASSLTPGTATYEQYF
TGCGCCAGCAGCCTGACCCCCGGGACAGCTACCTACGAGCAGTACTTC
>TRBJ2-5|TRBV7-6|few|NA
CASSLETGGHQETQYF
TGTGCCAGCAGCTTAGAGACGGGGGGCCACCAAGAGACCCAGTACTTC
>TRBJ1-3|TRBV3-1|few|NA
CASSRSVTEGNTIYF
TGTGCCAGCAGCCGTTCCGTGACAGAGGGAAACACCATATATTTT
>TRBJ1-3|TRBV6-1|NA|NA
CASSEYQNTIYF
TGTGCCAGCAGTGAATATCAGAACACCATATATTTT
>TRBJ2-5|TRBV18|many|NA
CASSPQGGRETQYF
TGTGCCAGCTCACCACAAGGGGGAAGAGAGACCCAGTACTTC
>TRBJ2-5|TRBV5-5|NA|NA
CASSFPGRQETQYF
TGTGCCAGCAGCTTCCCGGGAAGACAAGAGACCCAGTACTTC
>TRBJ2-2|TRBV5-1|few|NA
CASSPADTGELFF
TGCGCCAGCAGCCCCGCCGACACCGGGGAGCTGTTTTTT
>TRBJ1-2|TRBV20-1|many|NA
CGYSSNYGYTF
TGCGGATACAGTTCTAACTATGGCTACACCTTC
>TRBJ1-1|TRBV7-2|NA|NA
CASSLVGPLNTEAFF
TGTGCCAGCAGCTTAGTAGGCCCTCTGAACACTGAAGCTTTCTTT
>TRBJ2-4|TRBV24-1|NA|NA
CATSDPRTAGIQYF
TGTGCCACCAGTGATCCTCGGACAGCAGGCATTCAGTACTTC
>TRBJ1-2|TRBV29-1|few|NA
CSVPAEFYGYTF
TGCAGCGTGCCTGCTGAGTTCTATGGCTACACCTTC
>TRBJ1-1|TRBV12-5|few|NA
CASGLEMNTEAFF
TGTGCTAGTGGTTTGGAGATGAACACTGAAGCTTTCTTT
>TRBJ2-4|TRBV3-1|NA|NA
CASSHSANIQYF
TGTGCCAGCAGCCATTCAGCGAACATTCAGTACTTC
>TRBJ1-1|TRBV7-3|few|NA
CASSLNSPRASHMNTEAFF
TGTGCCAGCAGCTTAAACTCCCCGAGGGCCTCCCATATGAACACTGAAGCTTTCTTT
>TRBJ2-7|TRBV18|few|NA
CASSQGLRPGEQYF
TGTGCCAGCTCCCAAGGCTTAAGGCCAGGAGAGCAGTACTTC
>TRBJ2-7|TRBV2|NA|TRBD2
CASSREGEQYF
TGTGCCAGCTCAAGGGAGGGCGAGCAGTACTTC
>TRBJ2-5|TRBV5-5|many|NA
CASSQGANQETQYF
TGTGCCAGCAGCCAAGGGGCCAATCAAGAGACCCAGTACTTC
>TRBJ1-2|TRBV5-1|few|NA
CASSLAGKTAGYTF
TGCGCCAGCAGCTTGGCCGGGAAAACAGCCGGCTACACCTTC
>TRBJ2-3|TRBV9|few|TRBD1
CASSTRDSPTDTQYF
TGTGCCAGCAGCACCCGGGACAGTCCCACAGATACGCAGTATTTT
>TRBJ1-6|TRBV3-1|few|NA
CASSLSPPPGQNSPLHF
TGTGCCAGCAGCCTTAGCCCCCCCCCGGGGCAAAATTCACCCCTCCACTTT
>TRBJ2-5|TRBV20-1|few|NA
CSARDRGQETQYF
TGCAGTGCTAGAGATAGGGGCCAAGAGACCCAGTACTTC
>TRBJ1-1|TRBV7-3|many|NA
CASSHDRWTEAFF
TGTGCCAGCAGCCACGACAGATGGACTGAAGCTTTCTTT
>TRBJ1-2|TRBV6-5|NA|NA
CASSPDPPGHINYGYTF
TGTGCCAGCAGCCCCGACCCCCCGGGACATATTAACTATGGCTACACCTTC
>TRBJ2-1|TRBV11-2|few|NA
CASSLYLQQFF
TGTGCCAGCAGCTTATACCTTCAGCAGTTCTTC
>TRBJ2-1|TRBV5-1|many|NA
CASSFGGYNEQFF
TGCGCCAGCAGCTTTGGTGGGTACAATGAGCAGTTCTTC
>TRBJ1-1|TRBV3-1|NA|NA
CASSNRRGTEAFF
TGTGCCAGCAGCAACAGGCGAGGGACTGAAGCTTTCTTT
>TRBJ1-5|TRBV12-3/TRBV12-4|few|NA
CASSFQADFGSQPQHF
TGTGCCAGCAGTTTTCAAGCGGACTTTGGATCCCAGCCCCAGCATTTT
>TRBJ2-1|TRBV10-3|few|TRBD2
CAIGPGLGFNEQFF
TGTGCCATCGGGCCGGGACTAGGGTTCAATGAGCAGTTCTTC
>TRBJ1-2|TRBV20-1|few|NA
CSASPDPLGGYTF
TGCAGTGCTAGCCCGGACCCCCTCGGGGGCTACACCTTC
>TRBJ2-7|TRBV5-8|NA|NA
CASSLVQGPHEQYF
TGTGCCAGCAGCTTGGTTCAGGGGCCCCACGAGCAGTACTTC
>TRBJ2-7|TRBV15|few|TRBD1
CATSGPNRGGYEQYF
TGTGCCACCAGCGGGCCCAACAGGGGTGGCTACGAGCAGTACTTC
>TRBJ2-5|TRBV4-3|NA|NA
CASSPNPGNQETQYF
TGCGCCAGCAGCCCTAACCCGGGGAACCAAGAGACCCAGTACTTC
>TRBJ1-3|TRBV6-5|NA|NA
CASRIGRSGNTIYF
TGTGCCAGCAGGATCGGGAGGTCTGGAAACACCATATATTTT
>TRBJ2-7|TRBV4-2|many|TRBD1
CASSQAGTGESYEQYF
TGTGCCAGCAGCCAGGCAGGGACAGGGGAGTCGTACGAGCAGTACTTC
>TRBJ2-7|TRBV7-9|few|NA
CASSATESSYEQYF
TGTGCCAGCAGCGCGACGGAGAGCTCCTACGAGCAGTACTTC
>TRBJ2-3|TRBV7-2|NA|NA
CASSFSYGSTDTQYF
TGTGCCAGCAGCTTTTCGTACGGTAGCACAGATACGCAGTATTTT
>TRBJ2-2|TRBV28|NA|TRBD1
CASSLWGTGLGELFF
TGTGCCAGCAGTTTATGGGGGACAGGGCTCGGGGAGCTGTTTTTT
>TRBJ2-1|TRBV29-1|few|NA
CSVGWSTLEQFF
TGCAGCGTTGGTTGGAGCACTCTCGAGCAGTTCTTC
>TRBJ2-1|TRBV4-2|once|TRBD1
CDSSHDPGQGAYNEQFF
TGTGACAGCAGCCACGACCCAGGACAGGGGGCTTACAATGAGCAGTTCTTC
>TRBJ2-7|TRBV15|NA|TRBD1
CATSVERDRVEYEQYF
TGTGCCACCAGCGTCGAACGGGACAGGGTCGAATACGAGCAGTACTTC
>TRBJ2-7|TRBV24-1|NA|NA
CVVARDCKSYEQYF
TGTGTCGTCGCCCGGGATTGTAAGTCCTACGAGCAGTACTTC
>TRBJ2-7|TRBV5-5|NA|NA
CASSLWGDSYEQYF
TGTGCCAGCAGCTTGTGGGGGGACTCCTACGAGCAGTACTTC
>TRBJ2-1|TRBV15|many|TRBD2
CATSPWEGYNEQFF
TGTGCCACCAGCCCCTGGGAGGGGTACAATGAGCAGTTCTTC
>TRBJ1-1|TRBV10-3|many|NA
CAIQVNTEAFF
TGTGCCATTCAGGTGAACACTGAAGCTTTCTTT
>TRBJ2-2|TRBV27|few|TRBD1
CASSFRQGWTGELFF
TGTGCCAGCAGTTTCAGACAGGGGTGGACCGGGGAGCTGTTTTTT
>TRBJ1-1|TRBV5-6|NA|NA
CASSLISGSGTTEAFF
TGTGCCAGCAGCTTGATATCCGGCAGTGGGACCACTGAAGCTTTCTTT
>TRBJ1-3|TRBV2|NA|NA
CASSVDRTGNTIYF
TGTGCCAGCAGTGTTGACAGGACTGGAAACACCATATATTTT